This T cell receptor (beta chain) emerged from a study of T cells after yellow fever vaccination. MiXCR was run by TCRdb on the 5' RACE reads, yielding one entry per CDR3 protein. The table has 200,000 to 250,000 distinct CDR3 sequences, approximately 3.2% seen once; the top ten hold approximately 3.5%. Ten or more counts support this clonotype. What it binds is not known. General study points: Clonotypes shared by both compartments, CD4 and CD8, made up a small share.

The CDR3 extends over 15 amino acids. V shed 6 bases and J shed 4 bases, with 13 bases lying between them. The germline V gene encodes CDR1 SEHNR and CDR2 FQNEAQ (reference sequence). The chain uses TRBV7-9 and TRBJ2-6, with a weak D call TRBD1 (5 bases). Source: CD4+ T cells sorted from PBMCs, taken 10 days after the yellow fever booster vaccination. This clonotype was sampled from a man between 18 and 29 years old who received the YFV17D yellow fever vaccine. The CDR3 region is CASSPPGNGANVLTF. The DNA for the CDR3 is TGTGCCAGCAGTCCTCCAGGGAACGGGGCCAACGTCCTGACTTTC.